This TCR beta chain was observed in a study of blood T cell repertoires in COVID-19. Study context: The United States, Italy and Spain were the sources of the acute and convalescent COVID-19 samples. PBMCs, B-cell-depleted T cells, or T cells provided the cDNA or gDNA that made up the material.

Trimming left V 1 base short and J 5 bases short, with 14 bases between. Germline values: CDR1 SGHVS, CDR2 FQNEAQ. This CDR3 contains 15 residues. Generated by immunoSEQ multiplex PCR, the TCRdb table keeps only in-frame clones and is missing some. The table records 150,000 to 200,000 clones, approximately 81% of them present only once. V usage is TRBV7-8 and J usage is TRBJ1-2; no clear D. The sample consisted of peripheral blood. The clonotype originates from a human donor with acute or convalescent COVID-19. The donor label of this sample is uncertain. The CDR3: CASSLEMSGVYGYTF. DNA for the CDR3: TGTGCCAGCAGCTTAGAAATGAGCGGGGTTTATGGCTACACCTTC.